These 27 T cell receptor beta chains originate from one sample sequenced in a study of T cells after somatic rescue of genetic block. Profiled with immunoSEQ multiplex PCR; TCRdb holds only in-frame clones, not every one. Here the sample spans around 64,000 clones, about 92% being singletons. The sample was peripheral blood mononuclear cells (PBMCs). These receptors all come from a man in his forties.

The chain recombines TRBV28 with TRBJ2-7; 9 nucleotides align to TRBD2. Germline-derived CDR1 and CDR2 are MDHEN and SYDVKM. The CDR3 spans 15 residues. Trimming cost V 10 bases and J 4 bases; bases outside gene matches: 14. The CDR3: CATLGGFTSGYEQYF. DNA of the CDR3: TGTGCCACCCTTGGGGGTTTTACTAGCGGGTACGAGCAGTACTTC.

The J gene is TRBJ1-1, the V gene TRBV4-3; 10 nucleotides agree with TRBD1. The V gene end was trimmed by 4 bases and the J gene end by 5 bases; junction bases not matched to a gene: 1. This CDR3 has 13 amino acids. In germline, CDR1 is LGHNA, CDR2 YSLEER. CDR3 sequence (DNA): TGCGCCAGCAGCCGGACAGGGGGGACTGAAGCTTTCTTT. Translation gives CASSRTGGTEAFF.

This clone was seen only a few times. The chain carries TRBV18 and TRBJ1-5; the D is unclear. V gave up 3 bases and J gave up 2 bases, with 11 bases separating them. CDR3 length: 15 amino acids. In germline, CDR1 is KGHSH, CDR2 LQKENI. In nucleotides, the CDR3 is TGTGCCAGCTCACCTCCGGGAAGTGGCAATCAGCCCCAGCATTTT. As protein: CASSPPGSGNQPQHF.

This clone was found once. The chain is built from TRBV5-1 and TRBJ2-7, with 9 bases fitting TRBD1. The V gene end was trimmed by 3 bases and the J gene end by 1 base; junction bases not matched to a gene: 8. CDR1 SGHRS and CDR2 YFSETQ come from the germline V gene. CDR3 size: 16 residues. The CDR3 here is CASSWGDREYSYEQYF. CDR3 coding DNA: TGCGCCAGCAGCTGGGGGGACAGGGAATATTCCTACGAGCAGTACTTC.

The chain employs TRBV7-2 and TRBJ1-2, with D possibly TRBD1 on 5 matching bases. Trimming shortened V by 3 bases and J by 4 bases, and 12 bases separated the two germline ends. Germline-derived CDR1 and CDR2 are SGHTA and FQGNSA. The CDR3 totals 14 residues. The CDR3 DNA is TGTGCCAGCAGCTTGCAGGGTAATATCTATGGCTACACCTTC. This codes for CASSLQGNIYGYTF. Based on the CDR3 plus reference TRBV7-2 and TRBJ1-2, the full variable domain is GAGVSQSPSNKVTEKGKDVELRCDPISGHTALYWYRQSLGQGLEFLIYFQGNSAPDKSGLPSDRFSAERTGGSVSTLTIQRTQQEDSAVYLCASSLQGNIYGYTFGSGTRLTVV.

This clone was detected only once. The chain links TRBV10-1 to TRBJ2-7; no firm D call. The V gene lost 4 bases and the J gene lost 5 bases, with 9 bases spanning the gap. The CDR3 contains 12 residues. Germline V gene sequence: CDR1 WNHNN, CDR2 SYGVQD (reference sequence). CDR3: CASSAGNHEQYF. CDR3 nucleotides: TGCGCCAGCAGTGCTGGGAACCACGAGCAGTACTTC.

The chain recombines TRBV13 with TRBJ1-2; D is possibly TRBD1 (5 bases). The CDR3 length is 15 residues. The germline V gene encodes CDR1 PRHDT and CDR2 FYEKMQ (reference sequence). V lost 3 bases and J lost 3, with 14 bases in between. Written as DNA, the CDR3 is TGTGCCAGCAGCTTCTTGAGGGGAAGGGACTATGGCTACACCTTC. Protein product: CASSFLRGRDYGYTF.

This chain links TRBV7-3 with TRBJ2-5; D tentatively reads TRBD1 or TRBD2 (5 bases each). The V gene lost 5 bases and the J gene lost 5 bases, with 21 bases spanning the gap. The CDR3 loop spans 16 amino acids. In germline, CDR1 is SGHTA, CDR2 FQGTGA. CDR3 DNA sequence: TGTGCCAGCAGCCCAGGGCCAGGGATAAAGCGGGAGACCCAGTACTTC. Protein sequence: CASSPGPGIKRETQYF.

The chain uses TRBV19 and TRBJ2-7; 7 bases are shared with TRBD2. Germline V gene lookup returns CDR1 LNHDA and CDR2 SQIVND (reference sequence). The CDR3 length is 15 residues. The J segment lost 2 bases and the V segment lost 4 bases, leaving 8 bases of the junction unmatched. The DNA of the CDR3 is TGTGCCAGTAGTAGGGGGGGGAGCGGGACCTACGAGCAGTACTTC. Its protein is CASSRGGSGTYEQYF. The entire variable domain, with the rest obtained from reference TRBV19 and TRBJ2-7, is as follows: DGGITQSPKYLFRKEGQNVTLSCEQNLNHDAMYWYRQDPGQGLRLIYYSQIVNDFQKGDIAEGYSVSREKKESFPLTVTSAQKNPTAFYLCASSRGGSGTYEQYFGPGTRLTVT.

This chain uses TRBV6-6 with TRBJ1-4, with D tentatively TRBD1 (5 bases). CDR1 and CDR2 from the germline V gene are MNHNY and SVGAGI (reference sequence). The CDR3 spans 13 residues. V lost 5 bases and J 3 bases, leaving 7 bases between the germline ends. CDR3 amino acids: CASSHRSNEKLFF. The DNA for the CDR3 is TGTGCCAGCAGTCACAGGTCTAATGAAAAACTGTTTTTT.

In its sample, this clone was seen once. The chain is built from TRBV5-1 and TRBJ2-5; the D is unclear. V lost 0 bases, J lost 5 bases, and 14 bases lay in between. The germline CDR1 and CDR2 sequences are SGHRS and YFSETQ. The CDR3 contains 15 residues. The CDR3 DNA follows: TGCGCCAGCAGCTTGGGGACGGACCCTGGGGAGACCCAGTACTTC. The encoded protein is CASSLGTDPGETQYF.

CDR3 sequence reads: CAWRSYGETQYF. CDR3 nucleotides: TGTGCCTGGAGGTCGTACGGAGAGACCCAGTACTTC. The chain links TRBV30 to TRBJ2-5, with D hard to call. The CDR3 totals 12 residues. Per germline, CDR1 GTSNPN and CDR2 SVGIG (reference sequence). The V gene lost 3 bases and the J gene lost 4 bases, with 9 bases spanning the gap.

CDR3 sequence: CASSVSTDIQYF. CDR3 in DNA: TGTGCCAGCAGTGTCTCCACAGATATTCAGTACTTC. The rearrangement links TRBV6-5 to TRBJ2-4; no clear D gene. The CDR3 has 12 amino acids. V was shortened by 5 bases and J by 10 bases, with 12 bases between the two germline ends. Looked up from germline, CDR1 is MNHEY and CDR2 is SVGAGI.

The chain uses TRBV9 and TRBJ2-5; D not certain. Judging by the DNA end, TRBJ2-7 fits better; the J call may be wrong. This CDR3 is 15 amino acids long. Germline V gene data show CDR1 as SGDLS and CDR2 as YYNGEE. The CDR3 coding sequence is TGTGCCAGCAGCCCTAACTCCAGGACCCCCTACGAGCAGTACTTC. Protein: CASSPNSRTPYEQYF.

This clone showed up just once. The V gene is TRBV5-4, the J gene TRBJ2-5; the D is unclear. CDR3 length equals 13 residues. V was shortened by 4 bases and J by 4 bases, with 11 bases between the two germline ends. Germline assignment: CDR1 SGHNT and CDR2 YYREEE (reference sequence). As DNA, the CDR3 is TGTGCCAGCAGCCCGCTATTTTCAGAGACCCAGTACTTC. This encodes CASSPLFSETQYF.

The J gene is TRBJ1-4, the V gene TRBV25-1; D might be TRBD1 (6 bases). Trimming removed 1 base at V and 5 bases at J, with 11 bases between. In germline, CDR1 is MGHDK, CDR2 SYGVNS. This CDR3 contains 15 residues. CDR3 sequence reads: CASSEWTAQNEKLFF. As DNA, the CDR3 is TGTGCCAGCAGTGAATGGACAGCCCAGAATGAAAAACTGTTTTTT.

The CDR3 sequence: CASSVGIMNTEAFF. CDR3 sequence (DNA): TGTGCCAGCAGCGTAGGTATCATGAACACTGAAGCTTTCTTT. This chain uses TRBV9 with TRBJ1-1; D gene uncertain. The CDR3 is made up of 14 amino acids. CDR1 and CDR2 (germline): SGDLS, YYNGEE. Trimming removed 0 bases from V and 0 bases from J, with 6 bases in between.

The chain joins TRBV7-8 to TRBJ2-1; 7 bases are a match to TRBD1. The germline V gene has CDR1 SGHVS and CDR2 FQNEAQ. The CDR3 is 15 amino acids. Trimming took 3 bases from V and 4 from J; bases not matched to a gene: 6. DNA of the CDR3: TGTGCCAGCAGCTTTTCTAAGGGGGCATACAATGAGCAGTTCTTC. It yields the protein CASSFSKGAYNEQFF. Combining the CDR3 with reference TRBV7-8 and TRBJ2-1 gives the whole variable domain GAGVSQSPRYKVAKRGQDVALRCDPISGHVSLFWYQQALGQGPEFLTYFQNEAQLDKSGLPSDRFFAERPEGSVSTLKIQRTQQEDSAVYLCASSFSKGAYNEQFFGPGTRLTVL.

This clone was detected once. The V gene is TRBV13, the J gene TRBJ1-2, with D unclear. Germline values: CDR1 PRHDT, CDR2 FYEKMQ (reference sequence). Trimming removed 0 bases from V and 8 bases from J, with 7 bases in between. This CDR3 is built from 12 residues. Written as DNA, the CDR3 is TGTGCCAGCAGCTTAGGTTCGGAGGGCTACACCTTC. Translating gives CASSLGSEGYTF.

This sequence joins TRBV5-1 and TRBJ2-3; possible D gene TRBD1, 5 bases. Germline V gene sequence: CDR1 SGHRS, CDR2 YFSETQ. CDR3 length equals 13 residues. Between the trimmed V and J ends, which lost 0 bases and 6 bases, there was a span of 8 bases. The CDR3 loop is CASSLVAGDTQYF. For the CDR3, the DNA is TGCGCCAGCAGCTTGGTGGCAGGGGATACGCAGTATTTT.

The gene calls are TRBV5-4 and TRBJ1-6; no clear D. V lost 4 bases, J lost 0 bases, and 11 bases lay in between. The germline gives CDR1 SGHNT, CDR2 YYREEE (reference sequence). This CDR3 contains 16 residues. This CDR3 reads CASSNDGSSYNSPLHF. DNA of the CDR3: TGTGCCAGCAGCAATGACGGGAGCTCCTATAATTCACCCCTCCACTTT.

The chain has TRBV9 and TRBJ2-7; 8 bases are a match to TRBD2. The CDR3 has 15 residues. J lost 9 bases, V lost 0 bases, and 11 bases had no gene match. Germline-derived CDR1 and CDR2 are SGDLS and YYNGEE. CDR3 loop: CASSVGGSGGGGQYF. The CDR3 DNA reads as TGTGCCAGCAGCGTAGGAGGGAGCGGGGGAGGTGGGCAGTACTTC.

This clone has just one count. The chain carries TRBV18 and TRBJ2-7, with D perhaps assigned TRBD1 or TRBD2 (5 bases each). The CDR3 runs 15 residues. Trimming removed 0 bases from V and 0 bases from J, with 9 bases in between. Germline assignment: CDR1 KGHSH and CDR2 LQKENI. The CDR3 DNA follows: TGTGCCAGCTCACCACCCGTGGGACCCTCCTACGAGCAGTACTTC. Amino acids: CASSPPVGPSYEQYF.

The chain couples TRBV5-4 to TRBJ2-1; D is unclear. The germline V gene encodes CDR1 SGHNT and CDR2 YYREEE (reference sequence). CDR3 length equals 13 residues. Trimming cost V 2 bases and J 3 bases, with 6 bases left between them. The chain's CDR3 is CASSFTVYNEQFF. The CDR3 region has the DNA TGTGCCAGCAGCTTCACAGTCTACAATGAGCAGTTCTTC. Full variable domain (remainder filled in from reference TRBV5-4 and TRBJ2-1): ETGVTQSPTHLIKTRGQQVTLRCSSQSGHNTVSWYQQALGQGPQFIFQYYREEENGRGNFPPRFSGLQFPNYSSELNVNALELDDSALYLCASSFTVYNEQFFGPGTRLTVL.

This chain links TRBV5-1 with TRBJ2-4; TRBD1 agrees at 8 bases. Losses at the gene ends were 0 bases for V and 0 bases for J; bases not matched to a gene: 11. The CDR3 contains 19 residues. Germline CDR1 is SGHRS and CDR2 is YFSETQ. The CDR3 nucleotides read TGCGCCAGCAGCTTGGGGACCGGACAGGGACCACTAGCCAAAAACATTCAGTACTTC. Its protein product is CASSLGTGQGPLAKNIQYF.

This chain links TRBV28 with TRBJ1-5; possibly TRBD1 for D (5 bases). There are 15 residues in the CDR3. Per germline, CDR1 MDHEN and CDR2 SYDVKM. V lost 5 bases and J lost 4, with 15 bases in between. This CDR3 reads CASSPRTSPNQPQHF. The CDR3 bases are TGTGCCAGCAGTCCACGGACATCCCCTAATCAGCCCCAGCATTTT.

In its sample, this clone was seen a few times. The chain uses TRBV7-9 and TRBJ2-3; D call uncertain. CDR3 length equals 14 residues. V lost 5 bases to trimming and J lost 0 bases, with 9 bases between them. Germline V CDR1 and CDR2: SEHNR, FQNEAQ (reference sequence). This CDR3 reads CASSTSLSTDTQYF. CDR3 nucleotides: TGTGCCAGCAGCACAAGTCTGAGCACAGATACGCAGTATTTT. Combining the CDR3 with reference TRBV7-9 and TRBJ2-3 gives the whole variable domain DTGVSQNPRHKITKRGQNVTFRCDPISEHNRLYWYRQTLGQGPEFLTYFQNEAQLEKSRLLSDRFSAERPKGSFSTLEIQRTEQGDSAMYLCASSTSLSTDTQYFGPGTRLTVL.